This is a list of T cell receptor beta chains from one sample in a study of CD4 T cells in relation to SARS-CoV-2 and coronaviruses. Which antigens these TCRs recognize remains unknown. Sequencing used immunoSEQ multiplex PCR; TCRdb keeps in-frame clones, though not all of them. The sample gives roughly 18,000 clones, roughly 83% of which show up once; roughly 10% is in the top ten. The sample consisted of CD4+ T cells from PBMCs, cultured in vitro. The receptors were sampled from a human donor in good health. The CDR3 runs from the conserved cysteine through the conserved F or W. A D gene is named only where the DNA matches it firmly. The listing skips clone size in some rows; elsewhere it reads once, few, many or a size class.

NA NA TRBJ2-3 TRBV27 TGTGCCAGCAGTTTTAGCCGGGGCGATACGCAGTATTTT CASSFSRGDTQYF
NA NA TRBJ1-2 TRBV30 TGTGCCTGGAGTGTTGGGAGCAGAGAGGATTTC CAWSVGSREDF
NA NA TRBJ2-7 TRBV29-1 TGCAGCGTTGAAAGGGGGAGTGAGCAGTACTTC CSVERGSEQYF
TRBD1 NA TRBJ1-2 TRBV11-3 TGTGCCAGCAGCTCTCAGGGGGCGCTGAACTATGGCTACACCTTC CASSSQGALNYGYTF
TRBD2 NA TRBJ2-3 TRBV5-1 TGCGCCAGCAGCTTGGCTCCTAGCGGAAAAGATACGCAGTATTTT CASSLAPSGKDTQYF
NA once TRBJ2-3 TRBV9 TGTGCCAGCAGCGTAGGTGTTGGCACAGATACGCAGTATTTT CASSVGVGTDTQYF
NA once TRBJ1-2 TRBV6-5 TGTGCCACCAAAAGGGTACCCCTTCAGAGAGGCTACACCTTC CATKRVPLQRGYTF
NA few TRBJ2-5 TRBV7-9 TGTGCCAGCAGCCCGGTTGGGGTAGCCCAAGAGACCCAGTACTTC CASSPVGVAQETQYF
NA few TRBJ2-1 TRBV6-5 TGTGCCAGCAGTTACCACTATCTCTACAATGAGCAGTTCTTC CASSYHYLYNEQFF
TRBD2 NA TRBJ2-1 TRBV2 TGTGCCAGCAGTAAAGCGGGGGACCCCTACAATGAGCAGTTCTTC CASSKAGDPYNEQFF
TRBD1 NA TRBJ2-5 TRBV6-5 TGTGCCAGCAGTTGGGACAGGGGAGCAGAGACCCAGTACTTC CASSWDRGAETQYF
NA NA TRBJ2-5 TRBV7-9 TGTGCCAGCAGCTTAGCGGCAAGGAGGTCCGGAGAGACCCAGTACTTC CASSLAARRSGETQYF
NA few TRBJ2-1 TRBV6-2/TRBV6-3 TGTGCCAGCAGTTACTCCTTGATAAGGACTTCCTACAATGAGCAGTTCTTC CASSYSLIRTSYNEQFF
NA NA TRBJ2-2 TRBV9 TGTGCCAGCAGCGTAGCTCGGGGGACCGGGGAGCTGTTTTTT CASSVARGTGELFF
NA NA TRBJ1-6 TRBV19 TGTGCCAGTAGTATAAGGGTTAGCCTGAACTCACCCCTCCACTTT CASSIRVSLNSPLHF
NA NA TRBJ1-2 TRBV10-2 TGCGCCAGCAGTGAAGGGAGTAGGGGTGGCTACACCTTC CASSEGSRGGYTF
TRBD1 NA TRBJ2-5 TRBV3-1/TRBV3-2 TGTGCCAGCAGCCAAGCCCTACAACAGGGGGTGTACCAAGAGACCCAGTACTTC CASSQALQQGVYQETQYF
TRBD1 NA TRBJ1-2 TRBV4-1 TGCGCCAGCAGTTACAGGGGGAAAGGTTATGGCTACACCTTC CASSYRGKGYGYTF
TRBD1 once TRBJ2-2 TRBV29-1 TGCAGCGCACGGACAGGGGGAACCGGGGAGCTGTTTTTT CSARTGGTGELFF
TRBD1 few TRBJ1-6 TRBV7-6 TGTGCCAGCAGCCTACAGGACAGGGCCAGAAATTCACCCCTCCACTTT CASSLQDRARNSPLHF
NA NA TRBJ2-7 TRBV6-5 TGTGCCAGCAAGTGTTGGGGGTACGAGCAGTACTTC CASKCWGYEQYF
TRBD2 NA TRBJ2-1 TRBV5-6 TGTGCCAGCAGCCCAGGACTAGCGGGAATCTCCTATGAGCAGTTCTTC CASSPGLAGISYEQFF